The text below deals with one T cell receptor (beta chain). Its antigen target is currently unknown. Per-base qualities were not stored, and no clone one base away is much larger. The immunoSEQ Assay, a bias-controlled multiplex PCR, was used to amplify TCRbeta CDR3 regions from genomic DNA. Turning to the authors' computational methods: The number of nucleated cells in each sample was estimated by amplification of reference gene primers within the assay. Sequence reads were collapsed and filtered to measure the absolute abundance of every unique TCRbeta CDR3 rearrangement. Productive Simpson clonality was computed per sample as the square root of Simpson's diversity index over productive rearrangements. TCRdb holds this immuneACCESS table with in-frame rearrangements only. Some clones are missing; in checked studies, unresolved V genes explain under half, and the rest has no known cause. Clone size and V and J calls were adopted from that table, with D and trimming inferred from the DNA. The sample has roughly 97,000 clones on record, around four fifths of them singletons. The ten largest clones add up to around a quarter of the sample.

This record comes from a study of blood T cell repertoires in COVID-19 (dated by TCRdb to between 2020 and 2021). For context, the study as a whole: Collaborator samples came from the United States, Italy and Spain and covered acute and convalescent phases of COVID-19. Where HLA class I and class II types were available, the types were taken from metadata supplied by the sample provider, not from assay-based typing. Samples were obtained from the ongoing ImmuneRACE study (first 160 participants) and from about 1,300 subjects provided by 6 global collaborators. Nearly every sample came with metadata listing a de-identified subject ID, COVID-19 status, age in years and sex. Subjects who had been exposed to COVID-19, were actively infected with it, or had recovered from it provided the deeply sampled blood TCRbeta repertoires that made up the dataset. The material from the prospective study consisted of cDNA or gDNA derived from T cells, B-cell-depleted T cells, or PBMCs. The repertoires were released in a freely available public database intended as a resource for research on the immune response to SARS-CoV-2.

Each collaborating institution followed its own protocols to collect whole blood in K2EDTA tubes. For TCRbeta analysis, collaborators shipped samples in one of three forms: frozen whole blood, isolated PBMCs, or DNA extracted from either of those sample types. From cysteine to phenylalanine, the CDR3 is 16 amino acids long. Here the CDR3 DNA is all that survives: 48 bases in frame from base 1. The junction shows trimming of 3 bases on V and 2 bases on J, plus 11 bases between the germline ends. CDR1 and CDR2 were assigned from the germline V gene (reference sequence) as LNHDA and SQIVND. What the research found in general, with its limitations: The quantity of clinical and demographic metadata differed by source and by participant and was supplied without curation.

This sequence was found in a man aged 55 to 70 with acute or convalescent COVID-19. Here the chain combines TRBV19 and TRBJ2-6; no D gene can be assigned with confidence. The source material was peripheral blood. The bases are TGTGCCAGTAGTATGGAGAATATGGCTGGGGCCAACGTCCTGACTTTC. Translation gives CASSMENMAGANVLTF.